This T cell receptor (beta chain) was profiled in a study of blood T cell repertoires in COVID-19. Study background: T cells, B-cell-depleted T cells, or PBMCs supplied cDNA or gDNA.

Participants came from fewer than 25 US areas, aged about 18 to 89 years. Donors were grouped by their self-reported clinical history. This CDR3 region has 15 residues. Trimming at V came to 2 bases and at J to 5 bases, leaving 5 bases not matched to a gene. Germline CDR1 reads SGHVS; CDR2 reads FNYEAQ. In the original analysis: Amplification of reference gene primers provided the estimated nucleated cell counts. Profiling relied on immunoSEQ multiplex PCR, and the TCRdb table lists in-frame clones only, not all of them. The V and J calls and clone size are taken from that table; D and trimming were inferred from the DNA. Here the sample spans under 400,000 clones, just over 85% being singletons.

The rearrangement links TRBV7-6 to TRBJ1-1; 10 nucleotides align to TRBD1. Sequenced sample: PBMCs or T cells enriched from blood (not recorded which). This receptor was taken from a woman aged 40 to 49 with acute COVID-19. CDR3 nucleotides: TGTGCCAGCAGCTTAACAGACAGGGGGCATACTGAAGCTTTCTTT. Amino acids: CASSLTDRGHTEAFF. The full variable domain, in which reference TRBV7-6 and TRBJ1-1 provide the parts outside the CDR3, is GAGVSQSPRYKVTKRGQDVALRCDPISGHVSLYWYRQALGQGPEFLTYFNYEAQQDKSGLPNDRFSAERPEGSISTLTIQRTEQRDSAMYRCASSLTDRGHTEAFFGQGTRLTVV.